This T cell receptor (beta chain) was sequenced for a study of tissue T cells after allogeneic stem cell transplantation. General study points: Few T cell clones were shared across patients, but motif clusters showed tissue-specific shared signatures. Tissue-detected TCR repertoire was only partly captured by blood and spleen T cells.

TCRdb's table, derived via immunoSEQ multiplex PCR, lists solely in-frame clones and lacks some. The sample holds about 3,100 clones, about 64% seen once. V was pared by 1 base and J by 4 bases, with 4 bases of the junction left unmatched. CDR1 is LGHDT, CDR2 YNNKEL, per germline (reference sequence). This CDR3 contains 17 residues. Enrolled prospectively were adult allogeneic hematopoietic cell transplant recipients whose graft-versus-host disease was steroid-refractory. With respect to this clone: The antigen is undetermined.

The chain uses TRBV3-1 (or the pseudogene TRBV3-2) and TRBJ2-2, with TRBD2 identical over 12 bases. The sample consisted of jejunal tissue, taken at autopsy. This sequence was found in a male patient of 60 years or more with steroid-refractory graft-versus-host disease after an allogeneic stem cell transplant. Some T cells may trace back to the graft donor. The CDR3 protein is CASSQVGLAGITGELFF. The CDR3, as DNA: TGTGCCAGCAGCCAAGTTGGACTAGCGGGGATCACCGGGGAGCTGTTTTTT.